This T cell receptor (beta chain) is drawn from a study of blood T cell repertoires in COVID-19. Only in-frame clones appear in the TCRdb table, and some are missing; sequencing was by immunoSEQ multiplex PCR. Of under 150,000 clones in the sample, roughly 89% were seen once. From germline, CDR1 is SGHRS and CDR2 YFSETQ. The length of the CDR3 is 16 residues. Losses at the gene ends were 3 bases for V and 6 bases for J; bases not matched to a gene: 9. The clonotype comes from a man aged 50 or older with active or convalescent COVID-19. Sequenced sample: peripheral blood. The chain links TRBV5-1 to TRBJ2-1; 10 nucleotides align to TRBD1. The CDR3 protein is CASSSAGTGVGNEQFF. The CDR3 coding sequence is TGCGCCAGCAGCTCCGCCGGGACAGGGGTCGGCAATGAGCAGTTCTTC.